This T cell receptor (beta chain) was captured in a study of monozygotic twins with inflammatory bowel disease. Study results and caveats: The data offered no way to tell different T cell subtypes apart.

About this clonotype itself: Its antigen is unknown.

TCRdb re-called the 5' RACE reads, yielding one record per CDR3 amino acid sequence without DNA. With around 380,000 distinct CDR3 sequences in the sample, the ten largest clones hold around 2.5%. Whole-blood total RNA was extracted without T cell sorting. This CDR3 is built from 15 residues. Per germline, CDR1 SGHRS and CDR2 YFSETQ. The receptor's source is a human donor with ulcerative colitis or Crohn's disease, or a healthy co-twin of an affected twin (not recorded which). The sample was blood. This sequence joins TRBV5-1 and TRBJ2-5; no DNA is available, so the TRBD1 call from TCRdb remains unchecked. CDR3 amino acids: CASSLAPGDLLTQYF.